These T cell receptor beta chains were read from a single sample in a study of blood T cells in healthy people across ages. TCRdb passed the 5' RACE reads through MiXCR, listing each CDR3 protein once. The table lists 700,000 to 950,000 distinct CDR3 sequences, about three fifths of them singletons. Sample: blood. The source of these receptors is a man aged 25-40 years in good health. CDR3s include the opening cysteine and the closing phenylalanine or tryptophan. The order of the fields is J gene, clone size, V gene, D gene, CDR3 protein, CDR3 DNA. A D gene is named only where the DNA matches it firmly. The size entry is marked missing in some rows and otherwise reads once, few, many or a size class.

>TRBJ2-7|.|TRBV5-8|.
CASSPDSTYNEQYF
TGTGCCAGCAGCCCCGACAGCACCTACAATGAGCAGTACTTC
>TRBJ2-7|.|TRBV12-3/TRBV12-4|.
CASALRGYSYEQYF
TGTGCCAGCGCCCTAAGGGGGTACTCCTACGAGCAGTACTTC
>TRBJ2-1|.|TRBV20-1|.
CSARDRLGEQFF
TGCAGTGCTAGAGATAGGCTCGGCGAGCAGTTCTTC
>TRBJ1-4|.|TRBV10-3|.
CAINDGGEKLFF
TGTGCCATCAATGACGGAGGCGAAAAACTGTTTTTT
>TRBJ2-5|.|TRBV20-1|.
CSASDQSWEETQYF
TGCAGTGCTAGTGATCAGTCGTGGGAAGAGACCCAGTACTTC
>TRBJ2-3|.|TRBV6-5|.
CASRTVEGTDTQYF
TGTGCCAGCAGGACAGTCGAGGGGACAGATACGCAGTATTTT
>TRBJ2-6|.|TRBV15|.
CATRPQGYSGANVLTF
TGTGCCACCAGACCACAGGGTTACTCTGGGGCCAACGTCCTGACTTTC
>TRBJ2-7|few|TRBV27|.
CASSARGSYEQYF
TGTGCCAGCAGTGCGCGGGGCTCCTACGAGCAGTACTTC
>TRBJ2-7|few|TRBV27|.
CASSLYGEQYF
TGTGCCAGCAGTTTATACGGCGAGCAGTACTTC
>TRBJ2-7|.|TRBV20-1|.
CSGGEYSYNEQYF
TGCAGTGGGGGGGAGTACTCCTACAATGAGCAGTACTTC
>TRBJ2-1|few|TRBV3-1|TRBD2
CASSQEWGGSYNEQFF
TGTGCCAGCAGCCAAGAGTGGGGGGGCTCCTACAATGAGCAGTTCTTC
>TRBJ2-3|.|TRBV9|.
CASSVCTEQTTDTQYF
TGTGCCAGCAGCGTCTGCACGGAGCAAACCACAGATACGCAGTATTTT
>TRBJ1-2|.|TRBV7-9|.
CASSPALERYTF
TGTGCCAGCAGCCCGGCCCTAGAAAGATACACCTTC
>TRBJ1-4|.|TRBV27|.
CASSSIGLRGEKLFF
TGTGCCAGCAGTTCCATAGGCCTGAGGGGTGAAAAACTGTTTTTT